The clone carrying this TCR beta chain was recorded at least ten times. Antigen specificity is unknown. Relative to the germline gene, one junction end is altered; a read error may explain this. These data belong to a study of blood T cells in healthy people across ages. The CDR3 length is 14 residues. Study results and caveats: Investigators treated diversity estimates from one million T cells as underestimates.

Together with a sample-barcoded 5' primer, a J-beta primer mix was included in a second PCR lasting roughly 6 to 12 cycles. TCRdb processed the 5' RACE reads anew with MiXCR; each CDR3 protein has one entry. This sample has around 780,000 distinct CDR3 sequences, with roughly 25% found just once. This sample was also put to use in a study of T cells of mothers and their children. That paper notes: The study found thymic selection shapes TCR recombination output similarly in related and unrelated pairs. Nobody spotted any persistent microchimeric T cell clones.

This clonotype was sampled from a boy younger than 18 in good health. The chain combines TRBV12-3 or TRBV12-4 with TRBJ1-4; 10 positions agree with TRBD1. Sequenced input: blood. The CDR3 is CASSSGTGDEKLFF. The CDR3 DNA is TGCGCCAGCAGCTCGGGGACAGGGGATGAAAAACTGTTTTTT.